The 20 T cell receptor beta chains in this list originate from one sample, sequenced in a study of beta chain features in type 1 diabetes. Study findings and constraints: TCRB CDR3s from Type 1 diabetes patients were moderately but significantly shorter in all four CD4+ subsets.

Antigen specificity for these receptors is unknown. Reverse transcribing all isolated RNA meant expressed TCRB transcripts were sequenced. Produced via immunoSEQ multiplex PCR; TCRdb's table is partial and in-frame only. The table includes about 280,000 clones, approximately 15% detected once. Sequencing input: naive CD4+ T cells from blood. These receptors were collected from a man aged 18 to 35 with type 1 diabetes.

The DNA for the CDR3 is TGTGCCAGCAGTGTAGCGTCCGGGGAGACCCAGTACTTC. This encodes CASSVASGETQYF. The rearrangement links TRBV7-9 to TRBJ2-5, with D possibly matching TRBD2 (5 bases). Germline-derived CDR1 and CDR2 are SEHNR and FQNEAQ (reference sequence). Trimming took 6 bases from V and 5 from J, leaving 13 bases between them. The CDR3 sequence is 13 residues long.

The chain is built from TRBV28 and TRBJ2-2; 8 bases agree with TRBD1. With V trimmed by 10 bases and J by 6 bases, 7 bases remained unmatched. Germline CDR1 MDHEN, CDR2 SYDVKM. This CDR3 is 13 amino acids long. For the CDR3, the DNA is TGTGCCACCGTAGACAGGGGCGCCGGGGAGCTGTTTTTT. Translation gives CATVDRGAGELFF.

The chain carries TRBV30 and TRBJ1-2; unclear D gene. The CDR3 loop spans 12 amino acids. Germline V gene sequence: CDR1 GTSNPN, CDR2 SVGIG (reference sequence). The CDR3 spells CTLGGGEDGYTF. The CDR3 nucleotides read TGTACCCTAGGAGGAGGCGAGGATGGCTACACCTTC.

The CDR3 loop reads CASSPRAANTEAFF. CDR3 bases: TGTGCCAGCAGCCCGCGGGCAGCGAACACTGAAGCTTTCTTT. V usage is TRBV7-9 and J usage is TRBJ1-1; D is uncertain. The germline V and J ends were trimmed by 5 bases and 1 base, with 11 bases remaining between them. The CDR3 has 14 amino acids. The germline V gene has CDR1 SEHNR and CDR2 FQNEAQ (reference sequence).

V gene TRBV28 combines with J gene TRBJ1-5; D possibly corresponds to TRBD1 (6 bases). The CDR3 has 12 residues. CDR1 and CDR2 (germline): MDHEN, SYDVKM. V was clipped by 10 bases and J by 3 bases, with 10 bases between them. The CDR3 coding sequence is TGTGCCATCACAGGGACCAATCAGCCCCAGCATTTT. As protein: CAITGTNQPQHF.

This rearrangement joins TRBV2 to TRBJ2-2; D call uncertain. Germline assignment: CDR1 SNHLY and CDR2 FYNNEI. The CDR3 contains 14 residues. Trimming cost V 5 bases and J 6 bases, with 13 bases left between them. The CDR3 here is CASSPRWSAGELFF. Here the CDR3 DNA reads TGTGCCAGCAGTCCGCGTTGGAGCGCCGGGGAGCTGTTTTTT.

CDR3 coding DNA: TGTGCCAGCAGCTATAGCGGGGGCCCCACAGATACGCAGTATTTT. Translation: CASSYSGGPTDTQYF. This chain links TRBV7-6 with TRBJ2-3; 9 bases align to TRBD2. The CDR3 totals 15 residues. The V segment lost 4 bases and the J segment 2 bases; nucleotides outside the gene matches: 4. Germline V gives CDR1 SGHVS, CDR2 FNYEAQ.

The chain recombines TRBV7-2 with TRBJ2-3; D not certain. Looked up from germline, CDR1 is SGHTA and CDR2 is FQGNSA. The V end lost 2 bases, the J end lost 4 bases, and 13 bases lay between the germline ends. There are 15 residues in the CDR3. CDR3 sequence (DNA): TGTGCCAGCAGCTTAATTGGGTCGAGGCCAGATACGCAGTATTTT. Translating it yields CASSLIGSRPDTQYF.

This clone was observed a few times. The V and J genes are TRBV5-4 and TRBJ2-7; TRBD2 might be the D (6 bases). V was shortened by 0 bases and J by 7 bases, with 17 bases between the two germline ends. Germline V gives CDR1 SGHNT, CDR2 YYREEE (reference sequence). This CDR3 has 15 amino acids. As DNA, the CDR3 is TGTGCCAGCAGCTTGGTGGTGGGTATGGCGGGGGAGCAGTACTTC. Encoded protein: CASSLVVGMAGEQYF.

The chain employs TRBV4-2 and TRBJ2-1, with 8 bases fitting TRBD2. CDR1 and CDR2 from the germline V gene are LGHNA and YNFKEQ. The V gene end was trimmed by 0 bases and the J gene end by 9 bases; junction bases not matched to a gene: 13. The CDR3 is made up of 17 amino acids. CDR3 residues: CASSQESVPGGPGEQFF. CDR3 DNA sequence: TGTGCCAGCAGCCAAGAGAGTGTCCCGGGAGGGCCAGGTGAGCAGTTCTTC.

This clone was counted only a few times. The chain couples TRBV11-2 to TRBJ2-1; TRBD1 aligns across 10 bases. CDR1 and CDR2 (germline): SGHAT, FQNNGV. The junction had 9 bases not matched to a gene; V was cut back by 5 bases and J by 5 bases. The CDR3 extends over 16 amino acids. CDR3 loop: CASSTLRDRGNNEQFF. As DNA, the CDR3 is TGTGCCAGCAGCACTCTCCGGGACAGGGGCAACAATGAGCAGTTCTTC. Full variable domain (missing parts from reference TRBV11-2 and TRBJ2-1): EAGVAQSPRYKIIEKRQSVAFWCNPISGHATLYWYQQILGQGPKLLIQFQNNGVVDDSQLPKDRFSAERLKGVDSTLKIQPAKLEDSAVYLCASSTLRDRGNNEQFFGPGTRLTVL.

J is TRBJ1-1 and V is TRBV6-5; 8 nucleotides match TRBD1. The V gene's germline CDR1 is MNHEY and CDR2 SVGAGI. The CDR3 extends over 13 amino acids. After removal of 6 bases from V and 8 bases from J, the junction contained 8 bases not matched to a gene. This CDR3 reads CASSIQGAQEAFF. In DNA, the CDR3 is TGTGCCAGCAGCATTCAGGGGGCGCAGGAAGCTTTCTTT.

The V call is TRBV30, the J call TRBJ2-3; 9 positions agree with TRBD2. Germline V gene data show CDR1 as GTSNPN and CDR2 as SVGIG (reference sequence). This CDR3 comprises 15 residues. V was pared by 0 bases and J by 8 bases, with 9 bases of the junction left unmatched. The CDR3 loop reads CAWSVWAGGSFTQYF. The CDR3, as DNA: TGTGCCTGGAGTGTCTGGGCGGGAGGGTCTTTTACGCAGTATTTT.

This rearrangement joins TRBV5-6 to TRBJ1-1; D is unresolved. Germline V gene data show CDR1 as SGHDT and CDR2 as YYEEEE. The CDR3 extends over 16 amino acids. Trimming cost V 0 bases and J 1 base, with 13 bases left between them. CDR3: CASSLVGDTPNTEAFF. The CDR3 DNA reads as TGTGCCAGCAGCTTGGTCGGCGACACCCCGAACACTGAAGCTTTCTTT.

The chain carries TRBV29-1 and TRBJ1-1; TRBD1 matches 8 bases. This CDR3 is built from 15 residues. The V gene end was trimmed by 6 bases and the J gene end by 1 base; junction bases not matched to a gene: 10. Germline CDR1 is SQVTM and CDR2 is ANQGSEA. The CDR3 sequence is CSVDRDRGSNTEAFF. The CDR3 DNA reads TGCAGCGTCGACCGAGACAGGGGCTCGAACACTGAAGCTTTCTTT.

The V call is TRBV28, the J call TRBJ2-1; 8 nucleotides agree with TRBD1. V gave up 6 bases and J gave up 0 bases; unmatched junction bases: 13. The germline gives CDR1 MDHEN, CDR2 SYDVKM. The CDR3 covers 18 residues. The CDR3 region has the DNA TGTGCCAGCAGCACAATGTCCAGACAGGGGAGCTCCTACAATGAGCAGTTCTTC. It is translated as CASSTMSRQGSSYNEQFF.

The table lists this clone with a few counts. The chain links TRBV6-1 to TRBJ2-1; 7 bases align to TRBD2. Germline CDR1 and CDR2: MNHNS and SASEGT. This CDR3 comprises 13 residues. With V trimmed by 6 bases and J by 10 bases, 9 bases remained unmatched. CDR3 protein: CASRIALADEQFF. The CDR3 DNA follows: TGTGCCAGCAGGATCGCTCTAGCGGACGAGCAGTTCTTC.

The chain has TRBV7-2 and TRBJ2-5; 10 positions match TRBD2. The germline CDR1 and CDR2 sequences are SGHTA and FQGNSA. The CDR3 is 15 amino acids. The V segment lost 3 bases and the J segment 4 bases; nucleotides outside the gene matches: 5. CDR3: CASSFRLAGAETQYF. As DNA, the CDR3 is TGTGCCAGCAGCTTCCGTCTAGCGGGAGCAGAGACCCAGTACTTC.

The chain couples TRBV5-4 to TRBJ2-3; TRBD2 matches at 11 bases. The CDR3 length is 16 residues. The V segment lost 3 bases and the J segment 2 bases; nucleotides outside the gene matches: 5. CDR1 and CDR2 (germline): SGHNT, YYREEE (reference sequence). The CDR3 here is CASSSPTSGITDTQYF. In DNA form, the CDR3 reads TGTGCCAGCAGCTCACCGACTAGCGGGATCACAGATACGCAGTATTTT.

This clone appeared once. This chain joins TRBV5-1 and TRBJ1-4; D perhaps matches TRBD1 (6 bases). The CDR3 loop spans 15 amino acids. CDR1 SGHRS and CDR2 YFSETQ come from the germline V gene. Trimming cost V 4 bases and J 8 bases, with 18 bases left between them. CDR3 sequence: CASSPHTGIREKLFF. Here the CDR3 DNA reads TGCGCCAGCAGCCCACATACAGGGATTAGAGAAAAACTGTTTTTT.